The rows below give T cell receptor beta chains drawn from one sample of a study of blood T cell repertoires in COVID-19. Profiled with immunoSEQ multiplex PCR; TCRdb holds only in-frame clones, not every one. The data show fewer than 250,000 clones, around four fifths seen once. The source material was peripheral blood. The receptors originated from a woman aged 70-85 years with active or convalescent COVID-19. The CDR3 runs from the conserved cysteine through the conserved F or W. The D gene is left open where the match is weak. Clone size appears in some rows only: once, few, many, or a class for an expanded clone.

TRBJ2-7 | TRBV5-5 | TRBD1 | NA | TGTGCCAGCAGCCCAACTGGACAGGCCTACGAGCAGTACTTC | CASSPTGQAYEQYF
TRBJ2-7 | TRBV19 | NA | NA | TGTGCCAGTAGTACCTCACAGGGCTACGAGCAGTACTTC | CASSTSQGYEQYF
TRBJ1-4 | TRBV19 | NA | NA | TGTGCCAGTACCCTTAGCGGGGGCGGTGAAAAACTGTTTTTT | CASTLSGGGEKLFF
TRBJ2-7 | TRBV11-2 | TRBD1 | NA | TGTGCCAGCAGCTTTCCGGGGACAGGGGGCTTCGAGCAGTACTTC | CASSFPGTGGFEQYF
TRBJ1-6 | TRBV28 | TRBD1 | NA | TGTGCCAGCAGGAGTCAGGGGGCAGGTAATTCACCCCTCCACTTT | CASRSQGAGNSPLHF
TRBJ1-4 | TRBV16 | NA | NA | TGTGCCAGCAGCCAAAACTTCGTAAATGAAAAACTGTTTTTT | CASSQNFVNEKLFF
TRBJ2-3 | TRBV27 | NA | NA | TGTGCCAGCAGGTCCCTTGCAGGGGAGACGCAGTATTTT | CASRSLAGETQYF
TRBJ2-5 | TRBV28 | TRBD2 | NA | TGTGCCAGCAGTTTCGCGGGAGGGCTTTCCGCAGAGACCCAGTACTTC | CASSFAGGLSAETQYF
TRBJ2-3 | TRBV27 | TRBD1 | NA | TGTGCCAGCAGTATGTCCGGGACAGGGGGCACAGATACGCAGTATTTT | CASSMSGTGGTDTQYF
TRBJ1-5 | TRBV28 | TRBD1 | NA | TGTGCCAGCAGTTCGTCCGGGACAGGGGGCCTGAATCAGCCCCAGCATTTT | CASSSSGTGGLNQPQHF
TRBJ1-5 | TRBV4-1 | NA | NA | TGCGCCAGCAGCCCTACCCCAGGTCTTATGGAGCCCCAGCATTTT | CASSPTPGLMEPQHF
TRBJ2-1 | TRBV19 | TRBD2 | NA | TGTGCCAGTACCCCCTTAGCGGGGTCCTACAATGAGCAGTTCTTC | CASTPLAGSYNEQFF
TRBJ1-1 | TRBV29-1 | NA | NA | TGCAGCGTTGAAGGGTGGGGGGACGCTTTCTTT | CSVEGWGDAFF
TRBJ1-4 | TRBV7-8 | NA | NA | TGTGCCACCCAGGGGCAGGCGGTGGGGGAAAAACTGTTTTTT | CATQGQAVGEKLFF
TRBJ1-2 | TRBV9 | TRBD1 | NA | TGTGCCAGCAGCGTTGACAGGGGTGGCTACACCTTC | CASSVDRGGYTF
TRBJ2-3 | TRBV4-1 | NA | NA | TGCGCCAGCAGCCAAGATCATGGAGTAGCGCAGTATTTT | CASSQDHGVAQYF
TRBJ2-5 | TRBV6-1 | NA | NA | TGTGCCAGCAGTGAAGTGGGGGGGCTTGGAGAGACCCAGTACTTC | CASSEVGGLGETQYF
TRBJ2-3 | TRBV19 | TRBD1 | once | TGTGCCAGTAGTATTCAGGGACAGGATACGCAGTATTTT | CASSIQGQDTQYF
TRBJ2-7 | TRBV5-5 | NA | NA | TGTGCCTCCGGCCCCGGGATAGGCGAGCAGTACTTC | CASGPGIGEQYF
TRBJ1-2 | TRBV19 | NA | NA | TGTGCCAGTAGTAAGGACATCGCCCTTTTCTATGGCTACACCTTC | CASSKDIALFYGYTF
TRBJ1-6 | TRBV28 | TRBD1 | NA | TGTGCCAGCAAGACAGGGACCTATAATTCACCCCTCCACTTT | CASKTGTYNSPLHF
TRBJ2-1 | TRBV28 | TRBD2 | NA | TGTGCCAGCAGTTTTAGGTCAGCGGGGGGCTCTGAGCAGTTCTTC | CASSFRSAGGSEQFF
TRBJ2-5 | TRBV19 | TRBD2 | NA | TGTGCCAGTAGTCCTCGCGGGAGTTTTCAAGAGACCCAGTACTTC | CASSPRGSFQETQYF
TRBJ2-1 | TRBV3-1/TRBV3-2 | TRBD1 | NA | TGTGCCAGCAGCCACGTTAGGACAGGGGTCAATGAGCAGTTCTTC | CASSHVRTGVNEQFF
TRBJ1-2 | TRBV4-1 | TRBD1 | NA | TGCGCCAGCAGCCCTGAACAGGGGGCTGGCTACACCTTC | CASSPEQGAGYTF
TRBJ1-4 | TRBV4-1 | TRBD1 | once | TGCGCCAGCAGCCACGCAGGGGACAGGGGGCGGGGAGCTAATGAAAAACTGTTTTTT | CASSHAGDRGRGANEKLFF
TRBJ2-1 | TRBV11-2 | TRBD2 | NA | TGTGCCAGCAGCCCCGGGACTAGCGGGAGCGGTGAGCAGTTCTTC | CASSPGTSGSGEQFF
TRBJ1-1 | TRBV5-1 | TRBD1 | many | TGCGCCAGCAGCTTCTTGGACAGGGTGAACACTGAAGCTTTCTTT | CASSFLDRVNTEAFF
TRBJ1-2 | TRBV10-3 | NA | NA | TGTGCCTTTAGCGGGACCCCAGAATCCGGCTACACCTTC | CAFSGTPESGYTF
TRBJ1-2 | TRBV24-1 | TRBD1 | NA | TGTGCCACCAGTGACAGGGACAGGGGGTATGGCTACACCTTC | CATSDRDRGYGYTF
TRBJ2-3 | TRBV11-3 | NA | NA | TGTGCCAGCAGCCCGGGAGAGACAGATACGCAGTATTTT | CASSPGETDTQYF
TRBJ2-2 | TRBV5-4 | NA | few | TGTGCCAGCAGCCTGCCGGGACAATGGGCCACCGGGGAGCTGTTTTTT | CASSLPGQWATGELFF
TRBJ1-1 | TRBV19 | NA | NA | TGTGCCAGCTGCCCTTGGAGGGGTCGGAACACTGAAGCTTTCTTT | CASCPWRGRNTEAFF
TRBJ1-3 | TRBV28 | TRBD1 | NA | TGTGCCAGCAGTTTACAGATTGGGACAGGGGGAAACACCATATATTTT | CASSLQIGTGGNTIYF
TRBJ2-7 | TRBV9 | NA | once | TGTGCCAGCAGCGGGCTCTATAGCGTGAGCTCCTACGAGCAGTACTTC | CASSGLYSVSSYEQYF
TRBJ2-1 | TRBV11-1 | NA | NA | TGTGCCAGCAGCCCCCTCCGGGACAAGCGCTGGACTGAGCAGTTCTTC | CASSPLRDKRWTEQFF